This TCR beta chain was captured in a study of T cell changes during pregnancy in multiple sclerosis. The repertoire was sequenced with immunoSEQ multiplex PCR; TCRdb's copy has only in-frame clones and lacks some. The sample has some 47,000 clones, roughly nine tenths seen once; the top ten hold just over 8%. The junction had 5 bases not matched to a gene; V was cut back by 2 bases and J by 5 bases. Looked up from germline, CDR1 is LNHNV and CDR2 is YYDKDF (reference sequence). This CDR3 is 15 amino acids long. This chain links TRBV15 with TRBJ2-5; 10 positions agree with TRBD1. The origin of this receptor is a female donor with multiple sclerosis, enrolled in a pregnancy study. The specimen comprised CD8+ T cells from peripheral blood mononuclear cells, sampled in the second trimester of pregnancy. The CDR3 sequence is CATSRQDRGFETQYF. The DNA for the CDR3 is TGTGCCACCAGCAGACAGGACAGGGGGTTCGAGACCCAGTACTTC.